The 17 T cell receptor beta chains below come from one sample, sequenced in a study of T cells after yellow fever vaccination. TCRdb processed the 5' RACE reads anew with MiXCR; each CDR3 protein has one entry. The sample lists around 310,000 distinct CDR3 sequences, roughly 4% seen once, with roughly 26% in the top ten. The sample here was PBMCs, taken 5 days after the yellow fever booster vaccination. The receptors come from a man aged 18 to 30 who received the YFV17D yellow fever vaccine.

Of note for this clonotype: This may arise from a read error, as a much more abundant clone is one base away. The chain carries TRBV29-1 and TRBJ2-2; D could derive from TRBD1 or TRBD2 (5 bases each). CDR3 size: 15 residues. The germline V gene has CDR1 SQVTM and CDR2 ANQGSEA. This CDR3 is CSVDSAGMNTGEPFF. As DNA, the CDR3 is TGCAGCGTTGATAGTGCAGGGATGAACACCGGGGAGCCGTTTTTT.

This clonotype was seen a few times. This chain connects TRBV20-1 to TRBJ2-3; TRBD1 might be the D (6 bases). CDR1 is DFQATT and CDR2 is SNEGSKA in the germline V gene (reference sequence). Between the trimmed V and J ends, which lost 5 bases and 0 bases, there was a span of 15 bases. This CDR3 comprises 15 residues. CDR3 bases: TGCAGTGCTCAAAGCTGGACAGCTAGCACAGATACGCAGTATTTT. The encoded protein is CSAQSWTASTDTQYF.

The table lists this clonotype with many counts. The V and J genes are TRBV6-5 and TRBJ1-2; the D gene is possibly TRBD1 (5 bases). The CDR3 sequence is 15 residues long. The germline V gene encodes CDR1 MNHEY and CDR2 SVGAGI. V was trimmed by 2 bases and J by 5 bases, leaving 15 bases between them. The chain's CDR3 is CASSYGQGEGYGYTF. DNA for the CDR3: TGTGCCAGCAGTTACGGGCAGGGCGAGGGTTATGGCTACACCTTC.

This clonotype was seen more than once but under ten times. The rearrangement links TRBV27 to TRBJ2-5, with TRBD2 matching 9 bases. The CDR3 is made up of 15 amino acids. Germline V gene lookup returns CDR1 MNHEY and CDR2 SMNVEV (reference sequence). Trimming at V came to 9 bases and at J to 1 base, leaving 9 bases not matched to a gene. The CDR3 protein is CARIRAGGAQETQYF. CDR3 nucleotides: TGTGCCAGGATTAGAGCGGGGGGAGCCCAAGAGACCCAGTACTTC.

CDR3 region: CATSDPRALVRDTQYF. As DNA, the CDR3 is TGTGCCACCAGTGATCCTCGCGCTTTGGTTAGAGATACGCAGTATTTT. V is TRBV24-1 and J is TRBJ2-3; no clear D gene. The CDR3 has 16 amino acids. Germline V lookup: CDR1 KGHDR, CDR2 SFDVKD. Trimming took 3 bases from V and 5 from J, leaving 17 bases between them.

There are many counts of this clonotype. The V call is TRBV20-1, the J call TRBJ1-6; D gene ambiguous. Germline lookup yields CDR1 DFQATT and CDR2 SNEGSKA (reference sequence). This CDR3 region has 11 residues. Trimming pared 0 bases from V and 14 bases from J, leaving 8 bases between. CDR3 region: CSARDPRALHF. CDR3 nucleotides: TGCAGTGCTAGAGACCCGCGTGCCCTCCACTTT.

The sample holds a few counts of this clonotype. V usage is TRBV18 and J usage is TRBJ2-6; D call uncertain. Per germline, CDR1 KGHSH and CDR2 LQKENI. V lost 5 bases and J 0 bases, leaving 14 bases between the germline ends. This CDR3 comprises 17 residues. CDR3 bases: TGTGCCAGCTCATGGGGAACAGCCAACTCTGGGGCCAACGTCCTGACTTTC. Its protein product is CASSWGTANSGANVLTF. The entire variable domain, with the rest obtained from reference TRBV18 and TRBJ2-6, is as follows: NAGVMQNPRHLVRRRGQEARLRCSPMKGHSHVYWYRQLPEEGLKFMVYLQKENIIDESGMPKERFSAEFPKEGPSILRIQQVVRGDSAAYFCASSWGTANSGANVLTFGAGSRLTVL.

In this sample, this clonotype turned up many times. CDR3: CASRGEGQETQYF. The CDR3 region has the DNA TGCGCCAGTCGGGGTGAGGGGCAAGAGACCCAGTACTTC. V is TRBV5-1 and J is TRBJ2-5; D is perhaps TRBD1 or TRBD2 (5 bases each). The V end was cut by 8 bases, the J end by 2 bases, with 13 bases between. Germline CDR1 reads SGHRS; CDR2 reads YFSETQ. There are 13 residues in the CDR3.

V and J are TRBV4-2 and TRBJ1-2, with a tentative D call TRBD1 (5 bases). V was clipped by 0 bases and J by 4 bases, with 9 bases between them. This CDR3 comprises 14 residues. Germline CDR1 and CDR2: LGHNA and YNFKEQ. The CDR3 DNA reads as TGTGCCAGCAGCCAAGATAAGGGGAGCTATGGCTACACCTTC. Amino acids: CASSQDKGSYGYTF.

V is TRBV20-1 and J is TRBJ2-5; D possibly corresponds to TRBD2 (5 bases). The CDR3 spans 14 residues. The V gene lost 6 bases and the J gene lost 5 bases, with 19 bases spanning the gap. Per the germline V gene, CDR1 is DFQATT and CDR2 is SNEGSKA (reference sequence). In DNA form, the CDR3 reads TGCAGTGCCTCCCAATCCGACCCGGGGGAGACCCAGTACTTC. Its protein is CSASQSDPGETQYF.

The V gene is TRBV6-6, the J gene TRBJ2-4; 7 positions match TRBD1. The CDR3 consists of 16 residues. Germline-derived CDR1 and CDR2 are MNHNY and SVGAGI (reference sequence). The V segment lost 5 bases and the J segment 0 bases; nucleotides outside the gene matches: 7. This CDR3 reads CASSPTGQIAKNIQYF. Written as DNA, the CDR3 is TGTGCCAGCAGTCCTACGGGACAGATAGCCAAAAACATTCAGTACTTC.

There are a few counts of this clonotype. V and J are TRBV4-2 and TRBJ2-1; TRBD2 matches at 8 bases. The CDR3 totals 14 residues. V dropped 1 base and J dropped 9; count of bases not matched to a gene: 5. The germline CDR1 and CDR2 sequences are LGHNA and YNFKEQ. CDR3 DNA: TGTGCCAGCAGCCAAGTAGAACGGGGGGGTGAGCAGTTCTTC. It encodes CASSQVERGGEQFF.

The J gene is TRBJ1-1, the V gene TRBV6-1; no firm D call. Trimming left V 6 bases short and J 0 bases short, with 11 bases between. CDR1 is MNHNS, CDR2 SASEGT, per germline. This CDR3 contains 14 residues. CDR3 nucleotide sequence: TGTGCCAGCAGCGGATGGGTCATGAACACTGAAGCTTTCTTT. Its protein product is CASSGWVMNTEAFF.

This clonotype was seen repeatedly, ten times or more. V is TRBV7-6 and J is TRBJ2-1; perhaps TRBD2 as D (6 bases). The germline V and J ends were trimmed by 1 base and 8 bases, with 18 bases remaining between them. The CDR3 length is 16 residues. The germline V gene has CDR1 SGHVS and CDR2 FNYEAQ. The CDR3 DNA reads TGTGCCAGCAGCTTAGAACCGGGGGTCGGGGCCGATGAGCAGTTCTTC. It yields the protein CASSLEPGVGADEQFF.

J is TRBJ2-5 and V is TRBV7-2, with a possible D match to TRBD1 (5 bases). The V end lost 6 bases, the J end lost 4 bases, and 18 bases lay between the germline ends. Germline CDR1 SGHTA, CDR2 FQGNSA. This CDR3 is 15 amino acids long. The CDR3 nucleotides read TGTGCCAGCAGTCGAACACACAGGAAAATAGAGACCCAGTACTTC. As protein: CASSRTHRKIETQYF.

This clonotype was picked up many times. This chain's CDR3 is CSVPDSHNEQFF. The CDR3 bases are TGCAGCGTCCCCGACAGTCACAATGAGCAGTTCTTC. The chain links TRBV29-1 to TRBJ2-1; tentative D call: TRBD1 (5 bases). The CDR3 loop spans 12 amino acids. The germline CDR1 and CDR2 sequences are SQVTM and ANQGSEA. V lost 6 bases and J 5 bases, leaving 11 bases between the germline ends.

This clonotype was seen a few times. The V and J genes are TRBV19 and TRBJ1-2, with 9 bases aligning to TRBD1. Trimming removed 7 bases from V and 8 bases from J; junction bases left unmatched: 11. Looked up from germline, CDR1 is LNHDA and CDR2 is SQIVND (reference sequence). The CDR3 totals 14 residues. CDR3 amino acids: CASTTGQGKEGYTF. CDR3 nucleotide sequence: TGTGCCAGTACCACGGGACAGGGAAAAGAAGGCTACACCTTC.